Listed here is a single TCR beta chain. What it recognizes is unknown. Data came from immunoSEQ multiplex PCR; TCRdb stores just in-frame clones and leaves some out. The table has approximately 2.5 million clones, 93% seen once. A CD45RA-negative memory subset and a CD45RA+ naive subset were separated from the CD4+ cells. The data were obtained in a study of shared clonotypes between healthy human individuals. Whole-study results and caveats: Memory subsets generally showed lower estimated richness than naive subsets. Approximately 4.6% of naive CD4 clonotypes were shared across a few donors. When compared with the clonotypes that were shared by all four sorted-subset donors, the non-shared clonotypes turned out to have lower generation probabilities.

CDR3 size: 12 residues. Germline loops: CDR1 SGDLS, CDR2 YYNGEE. V was clipped by 1 base and J by 5 bases, with 4 bases between them. This clonotype was obtained from a man younger than 35 in good health. Some clones in this sample may be carry-over from other donors' samples. The specimen was naive CD4+ T cells from PBMCs. Subset given: CD45RA+ positively selected. The J gene is TRBJ2-1, the V gene TRBV9; D is ambiguous. The CDR3: CASSVTNNEQFF. CDR3 DNA sequence: TGTGCCAGCAGCGTAACTAACAATGAGCAGTTCTTC.